What follows are 25 T cell receptor beta chains derived from one specimen sequenced in a study of type 1 regulatory T cells. TCRdb reprocessed the reads with MiXCR, giving one entry per CDR3 protein. The data show 60,000 to 70,000 distinct CDR3 sequences, nearly 65% seen once. The antigens for these receptors are not known. Input material: cultured T cells, either the whole culture or a sorted T cell fraction (not recorded which). Noted subset: Tr1-enriched cell product generated in vitro against host alloantigens. The receptors shown here come from a human donor in good health.

The rearrangement joins TRBV20-1 to TRBJ2-5; 9 bases map to TRBD1. Trimming took 3 bases from V and 5 from J; bases not matched to a gene: 7. This CDR3 region has 14 residues. Germline V gene sequence: CDR1 DFQATT, CDR2 SNEGSKA (reference sequence). CDR3 residues: CSARVQGAGETQYF. In DNA, the CDR3 is TGCAGTGCTAGGGTACAGGGGGCTGGTGAGACCCAGTACTTC.

The chain recombines TRBV5-1 with TRBJ2-2, with D possibly matching TRBD1 (5 bases). The germline V gene encodes CDR1 SGHRS and CDR2 YFSETQ. The CDR3 is 15 amino acids. Trimming took off 1 base at V and 6 bases at J, with 13 bases between the two ends. DNA of the CDR3: TGCGCCAGCAGCTTGAGGGCAGGGTCCCCCGGGGAGCTGTTTTTT. Its protein product is CASSLRAGSPGELFF.

The chain joins TRBV5-5 to TRBJ2-7, with 9 bases aligning to TRBD2. The length of the CDR3 is 19 residues. In germline, CDR1 is SGHKS, CDR2 YYEKEE (reference sequence). Losses at the gene ends were 5 bases for V and 5 bases for J; bases not matched to a gene: 23. The CDR3 region is CASRQVRLADIKLIDEQYF. As DNA, the CDR3 is TGTGCCAGCAGGCAGGTACGACTAGCGGACATAAAACTCATCGACGAGCAGTACTTC.

This chain joins TRBV5-1 and TRBJ2-3; D possibly corresponds to TRBD2 (5 bases). Per the germline V gene, CDR1 is SGHRS and CDR2 is YFSETQ. The CDR3 has 15 amino acids. The V and J ends lost 0 bases and 5 bases respectively, with 13 bases between them. CDR3 in amino acids: CASSLGGSGEDTQYF. CDR3 DNA: TGCGCCAGCAGCTTGGGAGGGAGTGGTGAAGATACGCAGTATTTT.

This clonotype has a handful of counts. V is TRBV30 and J is TRBJ2-3; a possible D gene is TRBD2 (6 bases). The CDR3 spans 14 residues. The V end was cut by 3 bases, the J end by 3 bases, with 13 bases between. Germline V gene lookup returns CDR1 GTSNPN and CDR2 SVGIG (reference sequence). The chain's CDR3 is CAWSSSGLTDTQYF. The CDR3 region has the DNA TGTGCCTGGAGCTCGTCGGGACTGACAGATACGCAGTATTTT.

This clonotype was counted once. The chain links TRBV7-9 to TRBJ1-1, with D perhaps matching TRBD1 (6 bases). Trimming removed 1 base at V and 6 bases at J, with 15 bases between. Per germline, CDR1 SEHNR and CDR2 FQNEAQ (reference sequence). This CDR3 is 15 amino acids long. The CDR3 sequence is CASSLGDTVRPEAFF. CDR3 coding DNA: TGTGCCAGCAGCTTAGGGGACACCGTCAGGCCTGAAGCTTTCTTT.

This clonotype showed up just once. The chain has TRBV15 and TRBJ2-5, with 10 nucleotides matching TRBD2. The CDR3 is 16 residues long. V dropped 3 bases and J dropped 7; count of bases not matched to a gene: 11. Per the germline V gene, CDR1 is LNHNV and CDR2 is YYDKDF (reference sequence). The CDR3 loop reads CATSSPQREGRLTQYF. The CDR3 DNA reads as TGTGCCACCAGCAGTCCACAGCGGGAGGGCCGGTTGACCCAGTACTTC. Full variable domain (outside the CDR3, taken from reference TRBV15 and TRBJ2-5): DAMVIQNPRYQVTQFGKPVTLSCSQTLNHNVMYWYQQKSSQAPKLLFHYYDKDFNNEADTPDNFQSRRPNTSFCFLDIRSPGLGDTAMYLCATSSPQREGRLTQYFGPGTRLLVL.

This clonotype was detected only a few times. The V gene is TRBV20-1, the J gene TRBJ2-5, with TRBD2 identical over 7 bases. CDR1 and CDR2 from the germline V gene are DFQATT and SNEGSKA (reference sequence). V lost 0 bases and J lost 2; bases outside the gene matches: 3. The CDR3 spans 14 residues. CDR3 in amino acids: CSAREASGQETQYF. Here the CDR3 DNA reads TGCAGTGCTAGAGAGGCTAGCGGACAAGAGACCCAGTACTTC.

This clonotype has just a few counts. V and J are TRBV6-1 and TRBJ1-5; 7 bases match TRBD1. Losses at the gene ends were 4 bases for V and 0 bases for J; bases not matched to a gene: 3. The CDR3 spans 15 residues. The germline V gene encodes CDR1 MNHNS and CDR2 SASEGT. For the CDR3, the DNA is TGTGCCAGCAGTGTGGGACAGAATAGCAATCAGCCCCAGCATTTT. It specifies CASSVGQNSNQPQHF.

The CDR3 here is CASGNPGGTEAFF. The CDR3, as DNA: TGTGCTAGTGGGAATCCAGGGGGCACTGAAGCTTTCTTT. The chain couples TRBV12-5 to TRBJ1-1; 7 nucleotides line up with TRBD1. Germline V gene lookup returns CDR1 LGHNT and CDR2 FRNRAP. This CDR3 region has 13 residues. V shed 6 bases, J shed 4 bases, and the junction held 5 bases outside the gene matches.

The chain has TRBV2 and TRBJ2-7; 12 bases match TRBD2. CDR1 SNHLY and CDR2 FYNNEI come from the germline V gene. This CDR3 comprises 14 residues. Trimming at V came to 6 bases and at J to 6 bases, leaving 6 bases not matched to a gene. As DNA, the CDR3 is TGTGCCAGCAGCCTCTCTAGCGGGAGGGCCGAGCAGTACTTC. As protein: CASSLSSGRAEQYF.

The chain couples TRBV10-2 to TRBJ2-3; 8 bases align to TRBD2. CDR3 length: 16 amino acids. The trim removed 6 bases at V and 2 bases at J, leaving 10 bases unmatched. Germline loops: CDR1 WSHSY, CDR2 SAAADI. CDR3 protein: CASRTGGVSATDTQYF. The CDR3 nucleotides are TGCGCCAGCAGGACGGGGGGGGTTTCGGCCACAGATACGCAGTATTTT.

This clonotype occurred a few times. The chain joins TRBV7-2 to TRBJ2-2; no clear D. The CDR3 consists of 12 residues. V was trimmed by 6 bases and J by 3 bases, leaving 5 bases between them. Per germline, CDR1 SGHTA and CDR2 FQGNSA. The CDR3 DNA reads TGTGCCAGCAGTCCGTACACCGGGGAGCTGTTTTTT. Protein: CASSPYTGELFF. The full variable domain, its missing parts supplied by reference TRBV7-2 and TRBJ2-2, is GAGVSQSPSNKVTEKGKDVELRCDPISGHTALYWYRQSLGQGLEFLIYFQGNSAPDKSGLPSDRFSAERTGGSVSTLTIQRTQQEDSAVYLCASSPYTGELFFGEGSRLTVL.

This chain links TRBV27 with TRBJ2-1; D not certain. Germline CDR1 and CDR2: MNHEY and SMNVEV (reference sequence). This CDR3 region has 15 residues. V was trimmed by 6 bases and J by 0 bases, leaving 12 bases between them. The chain's CDR3 is CASRRPRSSYNEQFF. The CDR3 bases are TGTGCCAGCAGACGGCCCAGGAGCTCCTACAATGAGCAGTTCTTC.

This rearrangement joins TRBV5-1 to TRBJ1-5; weak D call: TRBD1 (5 bases). V gave up 7 bases and J gave up 9 bases, with 17 bases separating them. The CDR3 sequence is 13 residues long. The germline CDR1 and CDR2 sequences are SGHRS and YFSETQ. The CDR3 here is CASGGWIYAPQHF. The CDR3, as DNA: TGCGCCAGCGGGGGGTGGATTTACGCGCCCCAGCATTTT.

This clonotype was seen a few times. This rearrangement joins TRBV4-2 to TRBJ2-7; D unresolved. The CDR3 has 13 amino acids. Germline CDR1 LGHNA, CDR2 YNFKEQ. The V and J ends lost 1 base and 3 bases respectively, with 7 bases between them. CDR3 sequence (DNA): TGTGCCAGCAGCCAAGCAAACGGCTACGAGCAGTACTTC. It yields the protein CASSQANGYEQYF.

The chain joins TRBV5-1 to TRBJ1-4; 7 nucleotides match TRBD1. V trimming: 1 base; J trimming: 3 bases; junction bases outside the gene matches: 6. Germline V CDR1 and CDR2: SGHRS, YFSETQ. CDR3 length equals 16 residues. The CDR3 sequence is CASSLQGVSPNEKLFF. The DNA for the CDR3 is TGCGCCAGCAGCTTGCAGGGGGTCTCACCTAATGAAAAACTGTTTTTT.

The chain joins TRBV6-5 to TRBJ1-1, with D unclear. The V gene lost 6 bases and the J gene lost 4 bases, with 12 bases spanning the gap. The CDR3 loop spans 13 amino acids. Germline V gene sequence: CDR1 MNHEY, CDR2 SVGAGI. The CDR3 DNA is TGTGCCAGCAGCCAACCCGGGAGCACTGAAGCTTTCTTT. This sequence encodes CASSQPGSTEAFF.

In this sample, this clonotype turned up a few times. This sequence joins TRBV5-1 and TRBJ2-7; 9 bases fit TRBD1. The CDR3 contains 16 residues. V shed 7 bases, J shed 7 bases, and the junction held 18 bases outside the gene matches. Germline V gives CDR1 SGHRS, CDR2 YFSETQ. The CDR3 loop is CASCELAGQGSGEQYF. The CDR3 DNA follows: TGCGCCAGCTGTGAGCTTGCGGGACAGGGATCGGGGGAGCAGTACTTC. Full variable domain (missing parts from reference TRBV5-1 and TRBJ2-7): KAGVTQTPRYLIKTRGQQVTLSCSPISGHRSVSWYQQTPGQGLQFLFEYFSETQRNKGNFPGRFSGRQFSNSRSEMNVSTLELGDSALYLCASCELAGQGSGEQYFGPGTRLTVT.

This chain's CDR3 is CASGFGISGGIDEQFF. For the CDR3, the DNA is TGTGCTAGTGGTTTCGGGATTTCAGGGGGCATTGATGAGCAGTTCTTC. The rearrangement links TRBV12-5 to TRBJ2-1, with TRBD1 matching over 8 bases. The CDR3 has 16 amino acids. The V gene's germline CDR1 is LGHNT and CDR2 FRNRAP. V lost 3 bases and J lost 8; bases outside the gene matches: 12.

The V gene is TRBV20-1, the J gene TRBJ2-7; D uncertain. Trimming cost V 3 bases and J 2 bases, with 11 bases left between them. This CDR3 is built from 13 residues. Germline CDR1 DFQATT, CDR2 SNEGSKA (reference sequence). The DNA of the CDR3 is TGCAGTGCTAGGGGGTCGTCGGCCTACGAGCAGTACTTC. Protein: CSARGSSAYEQYF.

The rearrangement joins TRBV25-1 to TRBJ2-6, with unresolved D. Germline V gene sequence: CDR1 MGHDK, CDR2 SYGVNS. V lost 2 bases, J lost 4 bases, and 12 bases lay in between. The CDR3 totals 16 residues. The CDR3 DNA follows: TGTGCCAGCAGTGAACAGGACGGTACAGGGGCCAACGTCCTGACTTTC. This gives the protein CASSEQDGTGANVLTF.

The rearrangement uses TRBV29-1 and TRBJ2-1; possible D gene TRBD2, 5 bases. The V end lost 5 bases, the J end lost 0 bases, and 8 bases lay between the germline ends. The germline CDR1 and CDR2 sequences are SQVTM and ANQGSEA. This CDR3 is 13 amino acids long. The CDR3 DNA reads as TGCAGCGTTACGGACTCCTCCTACAATGAGCAGTTCTTC. Translating gives CSVTDSSYNEQFF.

The chain employs TRBV12-3 or TRBV12-4 and TRBJ2-1; D tentatively fits TRBD1 or TRBD2 (6 bases each). V lost 8 bases, J lost 2 bases, and 16 bases lay in between. The CDR3 is 15 residues long. The CDR3 DNA follows: TGTGCCAGCTGCGGAGGGGGAGTCCCCTACAATGAGCAGTTCTTC. This gives the protein CASCGGGVPYNEQFF.

This clonotype was seen only once. CDR3 residues: CASSLSGQGQQFF. The CDR3 DNA sequence: TGTGCCAGCAGTTTATCGGGGCAGGGACAGCAGTTCTTC. The chain carries TRBV28 and TRBJ2-1; D may be TRBD1 or TRBD2 (5 bases each). V dropped 1 base and J dropped 11 bases, with 12 bases sitting between them. This CDR3 is built from 13 residues. CDR1 is MDHEN and CDR2 is SYDVKM in the germline V gene.